This TCR beta chain came from a study of T cell changes during pregnancy in multiple sclerosis. Generated by immunoSEQ multiplex PCR, the TCRdb table keeps only in-frame clones and is missing some. This sample carries about 110,000 clones, approximately 90% of them seen once, and the ten largest clones take 1.6%. Germline V lookup: CDR1 SEHNR, CDR2 FQNEAQ (reference sequence). The CDR3 covers 17 residues. Trimming took off 3 bases at V and 5 bases at J, with 23 bases between the two ends. This TCR derives from a female donor with multiple sclerosis, enrolled in a pregnancy study. This sequence joins TRBV7-9 and TRBJ2-7, with D perhaps matching TRBD2 (5 bases). Sample: peripheral blood, taken after pregnancy. The CDR3 bases are TGTGCCAGCAGCTTCCTCCAGGCTAGCCCCGCCGCCAACGAGCAGTACTTC. It encodes CASSFLQASPAANEQYF.